The clone carrying this TCR beta chain was observed a single time. The target antigen is unknown. The CDR3 is 14 residues long. Trimming took 7 bases from V and 2 from J; bases not matched to a gene: 7. Germline V CDR1 and CDR2: SGDLS, YYNGEE. This specimen belongs to a study of T cell responses to AZD1222 COVID-19 vaccine. The study's findings and limits: Scientists sampled the repertoires only once the peak T cell response had passed. It should be noted that donors were predominantly white British and more often female, and clonal diversity was possibly underestimated. Only 5 or 6 AZD1222 recipients were seropositive at baseline.

Sequencing used immunoSEQ multiplex PCR; TCRdb keeps in-frame clones, though not all of them. The data hold about 100,000 clones, with roughly 84% observed a single time. This clonotype was obtained from an adult in good health. The sample was peripheral blood, taken on day 0 of AZD1222 vaccination. This chain uses TRBV9 with TRBJ2-3; 7 bases match TRBD1. CDR3 bases: TGTGCCAGCCAATGGGGGACAGACACAGATACGCAGTATTTT. Protein product: CASQWGTDTDTQYF.